This T cell receptor beta chain derives from a study of blood T cell repertoires in COVID-19. CDR3 size: 14 residues. The V gene lost 4 bases and the J gene lost 0 bases, with 9 bases spanning the gap. Germline V lookup: CDR1 SGHDN, CDR2 FVKESK. Authors' processing steps: How many nucleated cells were present was estimated from reference gene primer amplification. Clones were sequenced by immunoSEQ multiplex PCR, and TCRdb holds only the in-frame ones, with some missing. That table furnishes V, J and clone size, whereas the DNA furnished D and trimming. In the table there are tens of thousands of clones, about 85% of which are singletons.

The chain carries TRBV14 and TRBJ1-1; D ambiguous. Sequenced input: peripheral blood. This receptor was obtained from a man between 65 and 85 years old with acute or convalescent COVID-19. The CDR3 protein is CASSRGYVNTEAFF. CDR3 nucleotide sequence: TGTGCCAGCAGCCGAGGGTACGTGAACACTGAAGCTTTCTTT.